These T cell receptor beta chains were read from a single sample in a study of T cells in Graves' hyperthyroidism and ophthalmopathy. From the multiplex PCR reads, TCRdb called clonotypes with MiXCR, one entry per CDR3 protein. The sample includes roughly 510,000 distinct CDR3 sequences, approximately 48% seen only once; the top ten take about two fifths. Input material: peripheral blood or thyroid tissue (not recorded which). Receptors were obtained from an adult woman with Graves' disease, either hyperthyroidism or ophthalmopathy (not recorded which). CDR3s include the opening cysteine and the closing phenylalanine or tryptophan. A D gene is named only where the DNA matches it firmly. The listing skips clone size in some rows; elsewhere it reads once, few, many or a size class.

CDR3aa,CDR3nt,abundance,v_gene,d_gene,j_gene,len
CASSDQHNEKLFF,TGTGCCAGCAGTGATCAGCATAATGAAAAACTGTTTTTT,NA,TRBV6-6,NA,TRBJ1-4,13
CASSPVIAGIYEQYF,TGTGCCAGCAGCCCTGTAATAGCGGGGATATACGAGCAGTACTTC,many,TRBV7-2,TRBD2,TRBJ2-7,15
CASSSDRIQQYF,TGTGCCAGCAGTTCCGACAGAATACAGCAGTACTTC,many,TRBV12-3/TRBV12-4,NA,TRBJ2-7,12
CAIRTGELYEQYF,TGTGCCATCAGGACAGGGGAACTCTACGAGCAGTACTTC,NA,TRBV10-3,TRBD1,TRBJ2-7,13
CASSLAFDYEQYF,TGTGCCAGCAGCTTAGCGTTCGACTACGAGCAGTACTTC,NA,TRBV11-2,NA,TRBJ2-7,13
CASSPGKGIMETQYF,TGTGCCAGCTCCCCAGGGAAAGGGATTATGGAGACCCAGTACTTC,few,TRBV6-1,NA,TRBJ2-5,15
CASTPEMPRISFMNTEAFF,TGTGCCAGCACCCCCGAGATGCCTCGGATCAGCTTCATGAACACTGAAGCTTTCTTT,NA,TRBV2,NA,TRBJ1-1,19
CSVRQGTYTGELFF,TGCAGCGTTCGACAAGGGACTTACACCGGGGAGCTGTTTTTT,many,TRBV29-1,NA,TRBJ2-2,14
CASSLSRSNQPQHF,TGTGCCAGCAGTTTAAGCCGCAGTAATCAGCCCCAGCATTTT,NA,TRBV28,NA,TRBJ1-5,14
CSASAGGPDSPLHF,TGCAGTGCTAGCGCCGGGGGTCCAGATTCACCCCTCCACTTT,many,TRBV20-1,NA,TRBJ1-6,14
CASADPNQPQHF,TGTGCCAGCGCCGACCCCAATCAGCCCCAGCATTTT,many,TRBV6-2/TRBV6-3,NA,TRBJ1-5,12
CAISELAGDGTGELFF,TGTGCCATCAGTGAGCTAGCGGGAGACGGCACCGGGGAGCTGTTTTTT,NA,TRBV10-3,TRBD2,TRBJ2-2,16
CASSLIAGWSTDQPQHF,TGTGCCAGCAGCTTGATAGCGGGTTGGAGCACGGATCAGCCCCAGCATTTT,NA,TRBV7-2,NA,TRBJ1-5,17
CSVDTGVTGELFF,TGCAGCGTTGATACAGGGGTCACCGGGGAGCTGTTTTTT,NA,TRBV29-1,TRBD1,TRBJ2-2,13
CASSPLTGSSYEQYF,TGTGCCAGCAGTCCTCTGACGGGAAGCTCCTACGAGCAGTACTTC,few,TRBV27,NA,TRBJ2-7,15
CSARGIQGTQKETQYF,TGCAGTGCTAGAGGTATCCAGGGGACCCAGAAAGAGACCCAGTACTTC,NA,TRBV20-1,NA,TRBJ2-5,16
CASRTGLAGVEQYF,TGCGCCAGCAGAACGGGACTAGCGGGAGTTGAGCAGTACTTC,NA,TRBV10-2,TRBD2,TRBJ2-7,14
CSVGPGKTQYF,TGCAGCGTTGGGCCGGGGAAGACCCAGTACTTC,NA,TRBV29-1,NA,TRBJ2-5,11
CSVDAGAASSLNYGYTF,TGCAGCGTTGATGCGGGGGCCGCTTCGAGCCTTAACTATGGCTACACCTTC,NA,TRBV29-1,NA,TRBJ1-2,17
CATSRDGGFGNTIYF,TGTGCCACCAGCAGAGATGGGGGTTTTGGAAACACCATATATTTT,NA,TRBV15,NA,TRBJ1-3,15
CANHVSTGTGIDNEQFF,TGTGCCAACCACGTTTCTACCGGGACAGGGATAGACAATGAGCAGTTCTTC,NA,TRBV10-3,TRBD1,TRBJ2-1,17
CSARGAGPVLTTLHF,TGCAGTGCTAGAGGAGCAGGTCCGGTTCTTACTACCCTCCACTTT,many,TRBV20-1,NA,TRBJ1-6,15
CSVPGQVNGYTF,TGCAGCGTCCCCGGACAGGTCAATGGCTACACCTTC,NA,TRBV29-1,TRBD1,TRBJ1-2,12
CASPPSRRDQPQHF,TGTGCCAGCCCACCTTCACGTCGAGATCAGCCCCAGCATTTT,NA,TRBV18,NA,TRBJ1-5,14
CSVEVTRAGGPYEQYF,TGCAGCGTTGAAGTAACGAGGGCGGGAGGGCCTTACGAGCAGTACTTC,many,TRBV29-1,TRBD2,TRBJ2-7,16
CASSAPGNTEAFF,TGTGCCAGCAGTGCCCCCGGGAACACTGAAGCTTTCTTT,once,TRBV28,NA,TRBJ1-1,13
CASSFAQGYDGYTF,TGTGCCAGCAGCTTTGCGCAGGGATACGATGGCTACACCTTC,NA,TRBV7-9,NA,TRBJ1-2,14
CASSPSTREQYF,TGTGCCAGCAGCCCCTCTACGAGGGAGCAGTACTTC,many,TRBV18,NA,TRBJ2-7,12
CASRTGRIGTEAFF,TGTGCCAGCAGGACAGGGAGGATCGGGACTGAAGCTTTCTTT,many,TRBV7-2,TRBD1,TRBJ1-1,14
CASSERENTEAFF,TGCGCCAGCAGTGAAAGGGAGAACACTGAAGCTTTCTTT,NA,TRBV10-2,NA,TRBJ1-1,13
CAGRRVAGVITGELFF,TGTGCCGGAAGGAGAGTAGCGGGAGTTATCACCGGGGAGCTGTTTTTT,NA,TRBV10-3,TRBD2,TRBJ2-2,16
CASSVEAATRSGANVLTF,TGTGCCAGCAGTGTGGAGGCAGCAACGCGCTCTGGGGCCAACGTCCTGACTTTC,once,TRBV2,NA,TRBJ2-6,18
CSVRLAGQETQYF,TGCAGCGTTAGACTAGCGGGGCAAGAGACCCAGTACTTC,NA,TRBV29-1,TRBD2,TRBJ2-5,13
CASSGAGGAQYF,TGCGCCAGCAGTGGGGCGGGGGGGGCCCAGTACTTC,NA,TRBV10-2,TRBD2,TRBJ2-5,12
CASSPPGTGLDEQYF,TGTGCCAGCAGTCCTCCCGGGACAGGGCTGGACGAGCAGTACTTC,NA,TRBV11-1,TRBD1,TRBJ2-7,15
CASSYGQTNQPQHF,TGTGCCAGCAGCTACGGACAGACCAATCAGCCCCAGCATTTT,few,TRBV7-9,NA,TRBJ1-5,14
CASSYTRGSDQPQHF,TGTGCCAGCAGCTACACCCGGGGATCCGATCAGCCCCAGCATTTT,NA,TRBV5-5,NA,TRBJ1-5,15
CASSVAQGAEAFF,TGTGCCAGCAGCGTTGCCCAGGGTGCCGAAGCTTTCTTT,NA,TRBV14,NA,TRBJ1-1,13
CATQQGGMETQYF,TGTGCCACTCAACAAGGGGGTATGGAGACCCAGTACTTC,few,TRBV24-1,NA,TRBJ2-5,13
CSVEFPDEAYEQYF,TGCAGCGTTGAGTTTCCGGACGAAGCCTACGAGCAGTACTTC,NA,TRBV29-1,NA,TRBJ2-7,14
CASSSDGTDNTIYF,TGTGCCAGCAGCTCTGACGGGACAGACAACACCATATATTTT,few,TRBV7-9,TRBD1,TRBJ1-3,14
CSARGGDYNEQFF,TGCAGTGCTCGGGGCGGCGACTACAATGAGCAGTTCTTC,NA,TRBV20-1,NA,TRBJ2-1,13
CASIPDRRNTEAFF,TGTGCTTCCATCCCCGACAGGAGGAACACTGAAGCTTTCTTT,few,TRBV10-3,NA,TRBJ1-1,14
CATSARVGGANVLTF,TGTGCCACCAGCGCTAGGGTGGGTGGGGCCAACGTCCTGACTTTC,NA,TRBV15,NA,TRBJ2-6,15
CASSLAGIEQYF,TGTGCCAGCAGCTTAGCCGGGATCGAGCAGTACTTC,NA,TRBV7-9,NA,TRBJ2-7,12
CASSQSRDRDGGYTF,TGTGCCAGCAGCCAGTCCCGGGACAGGGACGGTGGCTACACCTTC,NA,TRBV14,TRBD1,TRBJ1-2,15
CASSVVGTMNTEAFF,TGTGCCAGCAGCGTTGTGGGCACCATGAACACTGAAGCTTTCTTT,NA,TRBV7-9,NA,TRBJ1-1,15
CASSPRRDNYEQYF,TGTGCCAGCAGCCCAAGAAGGGACAACTACGAGCAGTACTTC,many,TRBV7-2,NA,TRBJ2-7,14
CAISGTGTSYEQYF,TGTGCCATCAGTGGAACAGGGACCTCCTACGAGCAGTACTTC,NA,TRBV10-3,NA,TRBJ2-7,14
CASSTVNYGYTF,TGTGCCAGCAGCACCGTAAACTATGGCTACACCTTC,NA,TRBV11-2,NA,TRBJ1-2,12
CSVGAGTGVTGELFF,TGCAGCGTTGGGGCCGGGACAGGGGTCACCGGGGAGCTGTTTTTT,many,TRBV29-1,TRBD1,TRBJ2-2,15
CSASPPSGGVQETQYF,TGCAGTGCTAGTCCGCCTAGCGGGGGGGTCCAAGAGACCCAGTACTTC,NA,TRBV20-1,TRBD2,TRBJ2-5,16
CSVVYMTSTDTQYF,TGCAGCGTTGTGTATATGACTAGCACAGATACGCAGTATTTT,NA,TRBV29-1,NA,TRBJ2-3,14